The rows below give T cell receptor beta chains drawn from one sample of a study of Graves' ophthalmopathy and Graves' hyperthyroidism. TCRdb re-analysed the multiplex PCR reads in MiXCR, keeping a single row per CDR3 protein. This sample has over 650,000 distinct CDR3 sequences; under 50% occur once, and the top ten carry over 2.5%. The sequencing sample was made of peripheral blood. The receptors were sampled from an adult man with Graves' ophthalmopathy. Both conserved end residues are part of each CDR3. D genes are given only for firm matches. Rows give clone size only sometimes, using once, few, many, or a class for an expanded clone.

j_call	v_call	clone_size	d_call	cdr3_aa	cdr3_nt
TRBJ1-2	TRBV5-1	many	TRBD1	CASSVGQGPLGYTF	TGCGCCAGCAGCGTCGGACAGGGGCCATTGGGCTACACCTTC
TRBJ2-5	TRBV20-1	many	.	CSAARDTQETQYF	TGCAGTGCTGCACGGGACACCCAAGAGACCCAGTACTTC
TRBJ1-2	TRBV10-3	.	TRBD1	CAMWTGTERNYGYTF	TGTGCCATGTGGACAGGGACAGAGCGTAACTATGGCTACACCTTC
TRBJ1-2	TRBV15	.	TRBD1	CATSRDRDRGANYGYTF	TGTGCCACCAGCAGAGATCGGGACAGGGGAGCTAACTATGGCTACACCTTC
TRBJ1-1	TRBV9	many	.	CASSVRVDTEAFF	TGTGCCAGCAGCGTAAGGGTCGACACTGAAGCTTTCTTT
TRBJ2-7	TRBV14	many	TRBD2	CASSQDPLAGVYEQYF	TGTGCCAGCAGCCAAGATCCACTAGCGGGAGTCTACGAGCAGTACTTC
TRBJ2-5	TRBV10-3	.	.	CAISAAVLRETQYF	TGTGCCATCAGTGCAGCGGTCCTCAGAGAGACCCAGTACTTC
TRBJ1-6	TRBV10-3	.	.	CAISDSLDSPLHF	TGTGCCATCAGCGACAGTTTGGATTCACCCCTCCACTTT
TRBJ1-4	TRBV6-5	.	TRBD1	CASKKTGANEKLFF	TGTGCCAGCAAAAAGACAGGGGCTAATGAAAAACTGTTTTTT
TRBJ1-1	TRBV6-2/TRBV6-3	few	.	CASSYSPRVEAFF	TGTGCCAGCAGTTATAGTCCGAGGGTTGAAGCTTTCTTT
TRBJ1-2	TRBV11-2	few	.	CASSSGVKDYGYTF	TGTGCCAGCAGCTCAGGGGTAAAGGACTATGGCTACACCTTC
TRBJ2-5	TRBV20-1	.	TRBD2	CSARDGTSGGLDTQYF	TGCAGTGCTAGAGACGGGACTAGCGGGGGGCTAGATACGCAGTACTTC
TRBJ1-1	TRBV29-1	.	.	CSVEWVWTYTEAFF	TGCAGCGTTGAGTGGGTCTGGACCTACACTGAAGCTTTCTTT
TRBJ1-5	TRBV20-1	many	.	CSAKSGNQPQHF	TGCAGTGCTAAGTCTGGCAATCAGCCCCAGCATTTT
TRBJ2-5	TRBV12-3/TRBV12-4	many	.	CASSLEGGIETQYF	TGTGCCAGCAGTTTAGAGGGCGGTATCGAGACCCAGTACTTC
TRBJ1-5	TRBV19	many	TRBD1	CASSIRTGSAQPQHF	TGTGCCAGTAGTATTCGGACAGGGAGCGCTCAGCCCCAGCATTTT
TRBJ1-6	TRBV9	many	.	CASSPYRDLLSSPLHF	TGTGCCAGCAGCCCCTACCGGGACCTCCTAAGTTCACCCCTCCACTTT
TRBJ2-7	TRBV12-5	.	.	CASGSTVTSSYEQYF	TGTGCTAGTGGTTCGACAGTCACAAGCTCCTACGAGCAGTACTTC
TRBJ1-1	TRBV6-1	few	TRBD1	CASSEAQGALNTEAFF	TGTGCCAGCAGTGAAGCGCAGGGGGCTCTGAACACTGAAGCTTTCTTT
TRBJ1-6	TRBV12-3/TRBV12-4	many	.	CASSLRQYSPLHF	TGTGCCAGCAGTTTAAGACAGTATTCACCCCTCCACTTT
TRBJ1-5	TRBV19	few	TRBD1	CASSILRQGHQPQHF	TGTGCCAGTAGTATTCTTAGACAGGGTCATCAGCCCCAGCATTTT
TRBJ2-7	TRBV6-5	few	TRBD1	CASSTGDYEQYF	TGTGCCAGCAGTACAGGGGACTACGAGCAGTACTTC
TRBJ2-7	TRBV10-2	.	.	CASSETGAYEQYF	TGCGCCAGCAGTGAAACGGGGGCCTACGAGCAGTACTTC
TRBJ1-1	TRBV29-1	.	.	CSVFEDPEAFF	TGCAGCGTTTTTGAGGACCCTGAAGCTTTCTTT
TRBJ2-7	TRBV4-1	few	.	CASSQEAGISGYEQYF	TGCGCCAGCAGCCAAGAGGCGGGGATCTCGGGCTACGAGCAGTACTTC